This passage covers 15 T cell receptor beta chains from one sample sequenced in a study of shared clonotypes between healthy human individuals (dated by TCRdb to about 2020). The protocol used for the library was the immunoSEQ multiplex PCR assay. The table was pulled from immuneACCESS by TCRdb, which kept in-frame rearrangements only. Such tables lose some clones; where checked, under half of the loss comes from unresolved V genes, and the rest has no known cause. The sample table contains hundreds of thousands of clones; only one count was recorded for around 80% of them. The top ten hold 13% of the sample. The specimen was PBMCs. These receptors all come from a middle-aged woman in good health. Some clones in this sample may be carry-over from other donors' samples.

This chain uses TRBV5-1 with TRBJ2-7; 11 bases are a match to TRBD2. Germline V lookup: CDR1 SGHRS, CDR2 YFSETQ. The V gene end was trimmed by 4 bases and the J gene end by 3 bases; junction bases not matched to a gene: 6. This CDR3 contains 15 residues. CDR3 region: CASSKGTSGLYEQYF. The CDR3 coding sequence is TGCGCCAGCAGCAAGGGGACTAGCGGACTCTACGAGCAGTACTTC.

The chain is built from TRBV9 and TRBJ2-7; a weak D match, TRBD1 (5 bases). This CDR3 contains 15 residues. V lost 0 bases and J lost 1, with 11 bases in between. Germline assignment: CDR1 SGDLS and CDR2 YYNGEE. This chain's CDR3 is CASSVGGQPSYEQYF. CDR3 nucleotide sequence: TGTGCCAGCAGCGTAGGAGGACAACCTTCCTACGAGCAGTACTTC.

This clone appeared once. The CDR3 region is CASSLRQTSGSQTQYF. CDR3 DNA: TGTGCCAGCAGCCTACGCCAGACTAGCGGGAGCCAGACCCAGTACTTC. This chain links TRBV7-6 with TRBJ2-5; 12 nucleotides align to TRBD2. The ends lost 5 bases at V and 6 bases at J; junction bases unmatched: 10. The CDR3 spans 16 residues. The germline gives CDR1 SGHVS, CDR2 FNYEAQ. Complete variable domain (other parts from reference TRBV7-6 and TRBJ2-5): GAGVSQSPRYKVTKRGQDVALRCDPISGHVSLYWYRQALGQGPEFLTYFNYEAQQDKSGLPNDRFSAERPEGSISTLTIQRTEQRDSAMYRCASSLRQTSGSQTQYFGPGTRLLVL.

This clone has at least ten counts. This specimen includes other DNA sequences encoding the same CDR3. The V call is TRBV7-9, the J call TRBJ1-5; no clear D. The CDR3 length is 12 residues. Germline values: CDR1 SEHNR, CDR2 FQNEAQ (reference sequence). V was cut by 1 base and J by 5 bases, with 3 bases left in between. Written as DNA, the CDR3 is TGTGCCAGCAGCTTAGGCGATCAGCCCCAGCATTTT. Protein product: CASSLGDQPQHF.

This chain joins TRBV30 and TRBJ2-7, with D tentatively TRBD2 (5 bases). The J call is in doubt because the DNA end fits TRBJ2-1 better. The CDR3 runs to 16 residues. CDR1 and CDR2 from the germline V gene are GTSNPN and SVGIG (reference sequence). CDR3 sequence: CAWSSDTRRGRVEQFF. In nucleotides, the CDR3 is TGTGCCTGGAGTAGTGACACTAGGCGAGGAAGAGTTGAGCAGTTCTTC.

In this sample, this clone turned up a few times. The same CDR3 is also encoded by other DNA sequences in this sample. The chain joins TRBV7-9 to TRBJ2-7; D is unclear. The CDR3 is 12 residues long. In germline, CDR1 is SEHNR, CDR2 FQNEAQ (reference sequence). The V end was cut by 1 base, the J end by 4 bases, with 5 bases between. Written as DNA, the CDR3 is TGTGCCAGCAGCTTAGTTGGGTACGAGCAGTACTTC. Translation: CASSLVGYEQYF. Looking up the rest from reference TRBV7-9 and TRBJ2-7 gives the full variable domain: DTGVSQNPRHKITKRGQNVTFRCDPISEHNRLYWYRQTLGQGPEFLTYFQNEAQLEKSRLLSDRFSAERPKGSFSTLEIQRTEQGDSAMYLCASSLVGYEQYFGPGTRLTVT.

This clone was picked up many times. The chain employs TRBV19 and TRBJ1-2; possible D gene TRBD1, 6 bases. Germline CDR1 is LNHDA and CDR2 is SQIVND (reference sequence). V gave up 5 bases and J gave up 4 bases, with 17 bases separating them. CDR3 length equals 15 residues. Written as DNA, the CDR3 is TGTGCCAGTAGTCCACAAGGGGGAAAGGGCTATGGCTACACCTTC. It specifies CASSPQGGKGYGYTF.

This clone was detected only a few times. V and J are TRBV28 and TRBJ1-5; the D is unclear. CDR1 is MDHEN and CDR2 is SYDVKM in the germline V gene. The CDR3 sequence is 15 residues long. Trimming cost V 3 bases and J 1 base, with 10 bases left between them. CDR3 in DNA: TGTGCCAGCAGTTTCCCGGGTCCAAGCAATCAGCCCCAGCATTTT. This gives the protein CASSFPGPSNQPQHF.

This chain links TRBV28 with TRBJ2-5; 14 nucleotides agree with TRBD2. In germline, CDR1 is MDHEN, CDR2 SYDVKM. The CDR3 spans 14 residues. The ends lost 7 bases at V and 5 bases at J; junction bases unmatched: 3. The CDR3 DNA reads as TGTGCCAGCACGGGACTAGCGGGAGTTGAGACCCAGTACTTC. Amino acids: CASTGLAGVETQYF.

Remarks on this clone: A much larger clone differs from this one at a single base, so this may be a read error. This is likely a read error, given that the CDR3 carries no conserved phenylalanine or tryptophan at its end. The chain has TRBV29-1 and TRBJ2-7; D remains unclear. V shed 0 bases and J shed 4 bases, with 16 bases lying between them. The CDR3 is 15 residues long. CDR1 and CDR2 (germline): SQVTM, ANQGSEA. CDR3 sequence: CSVEDRRTWGYEQYS. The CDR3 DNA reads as TGCAGCGTTGAAGATAGACGGACGTGGGGTTACGAGCAGTACTCC.

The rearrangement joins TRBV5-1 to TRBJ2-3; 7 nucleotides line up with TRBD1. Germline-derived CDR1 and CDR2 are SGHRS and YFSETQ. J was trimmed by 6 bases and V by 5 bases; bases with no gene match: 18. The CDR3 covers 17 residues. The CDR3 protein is CASSTQPEGAGVDTQYF. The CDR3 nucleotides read TGCGCCAGCAGTACCCAACCTGAGGGGGCCGGGGTGGATACGCAGTATTTT.

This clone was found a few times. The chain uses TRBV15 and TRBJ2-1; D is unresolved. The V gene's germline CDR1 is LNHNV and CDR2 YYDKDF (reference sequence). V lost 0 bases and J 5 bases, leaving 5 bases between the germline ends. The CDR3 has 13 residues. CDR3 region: CATSRDWNNEQFF. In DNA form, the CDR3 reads TGTGCCACCAGCAGAGACTGGAACAATGAGCAGTTCTTC.

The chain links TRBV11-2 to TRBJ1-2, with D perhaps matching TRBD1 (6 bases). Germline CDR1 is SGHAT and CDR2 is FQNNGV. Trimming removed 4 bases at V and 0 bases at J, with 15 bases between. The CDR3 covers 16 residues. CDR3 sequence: CASSSSQGISNYGYTF. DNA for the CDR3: TGTGCCAGCAGCTCCTCCCAGGGGATATCTAACTATGGCTACACCTTC.

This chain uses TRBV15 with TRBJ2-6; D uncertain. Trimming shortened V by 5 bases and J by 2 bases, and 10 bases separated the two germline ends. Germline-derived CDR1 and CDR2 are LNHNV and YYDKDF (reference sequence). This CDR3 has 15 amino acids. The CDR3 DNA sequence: TGTGCCACCAGCCGGGCTGCGGCTGGGGCCAACGTCCTGACTTTC. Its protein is CATSRAAAGANVLTF.

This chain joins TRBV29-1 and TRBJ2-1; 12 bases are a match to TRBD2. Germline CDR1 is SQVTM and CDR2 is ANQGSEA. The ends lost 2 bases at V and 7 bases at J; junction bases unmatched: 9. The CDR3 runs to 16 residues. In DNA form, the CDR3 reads TGCAGCGTTGAACGGACTAGCGGGATATTTAGGAATGAGCAGTTCTTC. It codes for CSVERTSGIFRNEQFF.